This TCR beta chain was sequenced for a study of CD8+ T cells in alopecia areata. Across the whole study: Tofacitinib was taken orally by treated patients, and the dose was 5 to 10 mg twice daily. Study-level results: Researchers report lesional scalp, most notably alopecia totalis/universalis, outstripped normal scalp in clonality.

As to this clone: Its target is unknown.

Individuals with alopecia areata gave both lesional scalp punch biopsies and peripheral blood for collection. PBMC-derived CD4+ and CD8+ T cells were sorted. Extracted from the samples, RNA was reverse transcribed into cDNA to serve as the sequencing template. Data came from immunoSEQ multiplex PCR; TCRdb stores just in-frame clones and leaves some out. Here the sample spans 55,000 to 75,000 clones, roughly 44% being singletons. Germline V gives CDR1 SGHRS, CDR2 YFSETQ. This CDR3 has 15 amino acids. The V and J ends lost 4 bases and 2 bases, in that order; junction bases with no gene match: 8. This TCR came from a human donor with alopecia areata. The rearrangement links TRBV5-1 to TRBJ1-1; 7 bases fit TRBD1. Source: CD8+ T cells sorted from blood, taken at week 0. The chain's CDR3 is CASSPRQGPNTEAFF. The DNA of the CDR3 is TGCGCCAGCAGCCCGAGACAGGGACCTAACACTGAAGCTTTCTTT.